This T cell receptor (beta chain) was recorded in a study of PD-1 blockade in classical Hodgkin lymphoma. Whole-study context: The nivolumab dose that patients received was 3 mg/kg, given intravenously every 2 weeks. Study-level points and caveats: Nivolumab initiation under 1 year post-ASCT meant exclusion. What caused the repertoire differences, perhaps disease activity or prior therapy, remains undefined. The study reported lower baseline TCR diversity in newly diagnosed patients than in healthy donors.

No patient escaped relapse after autologous stem cell transplantation, and brentuximab vedotin exposure varied. The assay was immunoSEQ multiplex PCR, and TCRdb's table has in-frame clones only and misses some. In the table there are about 97,000 clones, 80% to 85% of which are singletons. As concerns this clone: The antigen is undetermined.

The CDR3 sequence is 15 residues long. Trimming cost V 5 bases and J 4 bases; bases outside gene matches: 7. Per germline, CDR1 SGHKS and CDR2 YYEKEE (reference sequence). The receptor was isolated from a human donor with classical Hodgkin lymphoma. Sequenced here: peripheral blood mononuclear cells (PBMCs), sampled at baseline. This rearrangement joins TRBV5-5 to TRBJ2-3, with TRBD1 matching 10 bases. The chain's CDR3 is CASSQGQGFADTQYF. The CDR3, as DNA: TGTGCCAGCAGTCAGGGACAGGGGTTTGCAGATACGCAGTATTTT.